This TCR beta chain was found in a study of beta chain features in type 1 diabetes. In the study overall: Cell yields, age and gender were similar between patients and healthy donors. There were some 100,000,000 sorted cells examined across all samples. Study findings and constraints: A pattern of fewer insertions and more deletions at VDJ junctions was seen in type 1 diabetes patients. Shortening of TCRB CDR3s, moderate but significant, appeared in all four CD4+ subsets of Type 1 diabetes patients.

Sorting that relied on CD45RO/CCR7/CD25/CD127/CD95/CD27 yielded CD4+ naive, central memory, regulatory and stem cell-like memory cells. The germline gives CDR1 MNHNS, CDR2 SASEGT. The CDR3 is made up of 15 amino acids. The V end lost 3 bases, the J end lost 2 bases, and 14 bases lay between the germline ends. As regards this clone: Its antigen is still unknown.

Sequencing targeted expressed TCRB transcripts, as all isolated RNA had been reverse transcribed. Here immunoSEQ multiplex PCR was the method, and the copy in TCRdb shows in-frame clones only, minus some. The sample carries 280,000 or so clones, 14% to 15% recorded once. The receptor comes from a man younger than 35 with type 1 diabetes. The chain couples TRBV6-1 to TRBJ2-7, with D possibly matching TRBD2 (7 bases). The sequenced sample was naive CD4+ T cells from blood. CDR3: CASSDGGTTAYEQYF. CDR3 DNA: TGTGCCAGCAGTGACGGGGGGACAACCGCCTACGAGCAGTACTTC.